This paragraph reports one T cell receptor beta chain. This clone was detected only a few times. The clone's antigen remains unknown. Per-base qualities were not stored, and no clone one base away is much larger. These data belong to a study of shared clonotypes between healthy human individuals (dated by TCRdb to the early 2020s). The study in broad terms: The cohort comprised a couple of women and a few men aged 18 to 49 years. To increase sequencing depth and limit assay-specific biases, different laboratories used diverse techniques to prepare libraries and sequence TCR repertoires. To estimate repertoire size and how much clonotype sharing occurs between individuals, the study deeply sequenced the blood TCR repertoires of 4 to 6 healthy adults. Leukapheresis yielded between about 0.85 and 10 billion PBMCs per donor. The paper as a whole reports these results and caveats: Sampling was restricted to blood, and TCR repertoires in tissues likely differ from the TCR repertoires found in blood. Pairwise subsampling indicated that sequencing depth was expected to affect the degree of clonotype sharing among donors. Because the study included a small number of donors, the genetic and exposure-history diversity represented was limited.

The donors were healthy, HIV-negative adults with no recently reported acute infections or vaccinations. All donors were Caucasian adults living in Nashville, Tennessee, USA. For unsorted samples, tens of millions of PBMCs were counted, and genomic DNA was extracted using the QIAamp DNA Blood Mini kit. Blood was obtained by leukapheresis, after which PBMCs were separated by Ficoll-Histopaque density gradient centrifugation and cryopreserved in liquid nitrogen vapor phase. V drops 7 bases and J drops 4 bases, leaving 16 bases in between. Sequences SGHNT (CDR1) and YENEEA (CDR2) are obtained from the germline V gene. From the cysteine up to the phenylalanine, the CDR3 has a length of 14 residues. Only the CDR3 region is kept as DNA, spanning 42 bases read in frame from base 1. TCR CDR3 regions were amplified from genomic DNA by multiplex PCR using the deep immunoSEQ assay. Genomic DNA extracted from each cell subset was distributed evenly over all wells of several immunoSEQ 96-well plates, and each plate served as one replicate. For unsorted PBMC, about 300 ng of genomic DNA, equivalent to about 30,000 T cell genomes, went into each replicate PCR. Ten immunoSEQ deep assay plates were used to sequence the unsorted PBMC genomic DNA. The purified libraries were quantified using a Qubit 3.0 fluorometer, sized with a Bioanalyzer 2100, and then quantified again using the KAPA Library Quantification kit. Each immunoSEQ 96-well plate was sequenced on its own single-read 150-cycle Illumina NextSeq 550 flow cell. The paper's processing steps were these. The immunoSEQ output contained only junctional sequences without quality scores, so filtering could not match that applied to full-length reads. Sequences were annotated with PyIR, a Python wrapper for IgBLAST v1.9, using IMGT germline references to assign V/J genes and CDR3. Reads with weak V/J assignments (E-value above 1e-6), missing CDR3, stop codons, out-of-frame junctions, or ambiguous translated residues were removed. V3J clonotypes were defined by identical inferred V gene, J gene, and CDR3 amino acid sequence. Percentage overlap between repertoires was computed as shared unique clonotypes divided by the size of the smaller repertoire. Repertoire richness was assessed with RTK rarefaction, the Chao1 estimator, and Recon v2.1 estimates of unobserved clonotypes. Here the immuneACCESS table is served through TCRdb, limited to in-frame sequences with V and J called. Missing clones are a known gap in these copies; in checked studies unresolved V genes cover under half, and the rest lacks a known reason. The DNA gave D and trimming, while V, J and clone size come from that table. In all, the sample holds over 400,000 clones, and 78% of those were seen once. Approximately 12% of the sample is taken by the ten largest.

Sequencing input: PBMCs. The V gene is TRBV11-3 and the J gene is TRBJ1-2; the D segment cannot be called with confidence. The sequence came from a woman between 40 and 55 years old in good health. Some clones in this sample may be carry-over from other donors' samples. The DNA reads TGTGCCAGCAACCAAACCTCCCCCATCTATGGCTACACCTTC. The translation is CASNQTSPIYGYTF.